Each of the 11 T cell receptor beta chains below was sequenced from the same sample in a study of regulatory T cells in long-lasting Graves disease (dated by TCRdb to the early 2020s). The library came from multiplex PCR. The run used an Illumina HiSeq 4000. TCR beta libraries were built with iRepertoire HTBI primers and Arm-PCR amplification of CDR3 regions. Starting from the raw public reads, TCRdb applied fastp trimming at Q25, assembled clones with MiXCR and retained in-frame beta chains. Entries are consolidated by CDR3 protein sequence, retaining the most common genes and DNA. This sample comprises 400,000 to 550,000 distinct CDR3 sequences, more than 12% of them detected only once. The ten top clones hold roughly 17% of the sample. Per the publication, the time point label means: newly diagnosed GD, antithyroid drugs for less than 3 months. For both TCR sequencing and RNA sequencing, RNA was extracted from PBMCs in TRIzol.

A further study also used this sample, focusing on T cells in Graves' hyperthyroidism and ophthalmopathy.

Sequencing used peripheral blood mononuclear cells (PBMCs), obtained at new diagnosis, from a patient treated with antithyroid drugs. These receptors originate from a woman in her twenties or thirties with Graves disease. Donor details come from another sample of the same person, matched by shared clones.

This clonotype was found many times. The chain carries TRBV7-9 and TRBJ1-1; D ambiguous. The CDR3 covers 14 residues. The germline CDR1 and CDR2 sequences are SEHNR and FQNEAQ (reference sequence). Trimming shortened V by 5 bases and J by 3 bases, and 13 bases separated the two germline ends. The CDR3 DNA sequence: TGTGCCAGCAGCAAAAACGACGGGGACACTGAAGCTTTCTTT. Translated: CASSKNDGDTEAFF.

This clonotype appeared many times. V and J are TRBV9 and TRBJ2-3; 10 bases are shared with TRBD1. CDR3 size: 16 residues. V lost 0 bases and J lost 5; bases outside the gene matches: 6. CDR1 is SGDLS, CDR2 YYNGEE, per germline. CDR3 sequence reads: CASSVEDRGRGDTQYF. The CDR3 DNA reads TGTGCCAGCAGCGTAGAAGACAGGGGGCGCGGAGATACGCAGTATTTT.

J is TRBJ2-1 and V is TRBV7-9; D remains ambiguous. This CDR3 is built from 12 residues. Germline V gene sequence: CDR1 SEHNR, CDR2 FQNEAQ (reference sequence). Trimming cost V 10 bases and J 0 bases, with 7 bases left between them. The CDR3 region is CANIDSYNEQFF. The CDR3 region has the DNA TGTGCCAACATAGACTCCTACAATGAGCAGTTCTTC.

This clonotype has more than one count but fewer than ten. The chain is built from TRBV24-1 and TRBJ1-5; a possible D gene is TRBD1 (5 bases). The V gene lost 3 bases and the J gene lost 0 bases, with 8 bases spanning the gap. The CDR3 is made up of 15 amino acids. Germline CDR1 is KGHDR and CDR2 is SFDVKD. The CDR3: CATSDEGTSNQPQHF. The CDR3 DNA reads as TGTGCCACCAGTGATGAGGGGACTAGCAATCAGCCCCAGCATTTT.

The count of this clonotype is one. Just one base apart from a much larger clone, this may be a read error. The chain uses TRBV14 and TRBJ2-3; D unresolved. Germline V gives CDR1 SGHDN, CDR2 FVKESK. The V gene lost 3 bases and the J gene lost 2 bases, with 6 bases spanning the gap. The CDR3 covers 13 residues. The CDR3 sequence: CASSQKDTDTQYF. The CDR3 DNA reads TGTGCCAGCAGCCAGAAAGACACAGATACGCAGTATTTT.

This clonotype was detected ten times or more. The gene calls are TRBV12-3 or TRBV12-4 and TRBJ2-2; 7 bases match TRBD1. The CDR3 is 14 residues long. The trim removed 10 bases at V and 5 bases at J, leaving 10 bases unmatched. The CDR3 protein is CATSRDSWTGELFF. In DNA, the CDR3 is TGTGCCACCTCAAGGGACAGCTGGACCGGGGAGCTGTTTTTT.

The gene calls are TRBV5-1 and TRBJ2-7, with 7 bases that match TRBD1. The CDR3 is made up of 16 amino acids. Trimming removed 4 bases from V and 9 bases from J; junction bases left unmatched: 19. CDR1 and CDR2 (germline): SGHRS, YFSETQ. This CDR3 reads CASSPGGTGEPTWQYF. The CDR3 region has the DNA TGCGCCAGCAGCCCTGGGGGTACAGGGGAGCCTACGTGGCAGTACTTC.

This clonotype was recorded a few times. The gene calls are TRBV3-1 and TRBJ2-7, with 7 bases matching TRBD2. Germline loops: CDR1 LGHDT, CDR2 YNNKEL (reference sequence). With 0 bases clipped from V and 4 bases from J, the junction kept 9 bases outside the gene matches. This CDR3 contains 16 residues. The CDR3 DNA follows: TGTGCCAGCAGCCAAGACCTAGCGGTATCCTCTTACGAGCAGTACTTC. Its translation is CASSQDLAVSSYEQYF.

This clonotype was picked up many times. This sequence joins TRBV7-6 and TRBJ2-7; tentative D call: TRBD2 (6 bases). CDR1 is SGHVS and CDR2 is FNYEAQ in the germline V gene. This CDR3 spans 16 amino acids. V dropped 5 bases and J dropped 3 bases, with 20 bases sitting between them. CDR3 region: CASSPQGAGSGYEQYF. The CDR3 bases are TGTGCCAGCAGCCCTCAGGGTGCGGGGTCAGGCTACGAGCAGTACTTC.

This clonotype was counted a few times. This chain links TRBV6-2 or TRBV6-3 with TRBJ1-6; 8 nucleotides match TRBD1. J gave up 0 bases and V 5 bases, and 9 bases lay outside the gene matches. This CDR3 has 18 residues. Germline V lookup: CDR1 MNHEY, CDR2 SVGEGT. The chain's CDR3 is CASSEVTGESSYNSPLHF. CDR3 coding DNA: TGTGCCAGCAGTGAAGTGACAGGGGAGAGCTCCTATAATTCACCCCTCCACTTT.

This clonotype was observed many times. The chain joins TRBV7-2 to TRBJ2-5, with 7 bases aligning to TRBD2. With 0 bases clipped from V and 4 bases from J, the junction kept 5 bases outside the gene matches. This CDR3 is 15 amino acids long. Germline values: CDR1 SGHTA, CDR2 FQGNSA. The chain's CDR3 is CASSLAGGLGETQYF. Here the CDR3 DNA reads TGTGCCAGCAGCTTAGCGGGGGGGTTGGGAGAGACCCAGTACTTC.